This TCR beta chain emerged from a study of shared clonotypes between healthy human individuals (dated by TCRdb to about 2020). With regard to the full study: A few men and two women, aged 18 to 49 years, made up the cohort. For each donor, CD4 naive and CD4 memory were each given three plates, CD8 naive was given two plates, and CD8 memory was given one plate. To estimate repertoire size and how much clonotypes are shared between individuals, the study performed deep sequencing of blood TCR repertoires from roughly five healthy adults. Libraries were prepared and TCR repertoires were sequenced by different laboratories using diverse techniques, in order to increase sequencing depth and limit assay-specific biases. Each donor's leukapheresis produced roughly between roughly 0.85 and 9.5 billion PBMCs.

The germline V gene provides CDR1 SGHRS and CDR2 YFSETQ. From the cysteine up to the phenylalanine, the CDR3 has a length of 18 residues. The kept DNA is CDR3 alone, 54 bases in frame from the first base. Donors were healthy HIV-negative adults with no recently reported acute infections or vaccinations. Only Caucasian adults living in Nashville, Tennessee, USA were represented among the donors. The CD8 memory samples were a combination of magnetically selected CD45RO+ cells and CCR7-negative CD45RA+ effector memory (TemRA) cells. Blood was obtained by leukapheresis, after which PBMCs were separated by Ficoll-Histopaque density gradient centrifugation and cryopreserved in liquid nitrogen vapor phase. Analytical flow cytometry was used to check the purity and quantity of every magnetically sorted T cell population. From each sorted fraction, genomic DNA was isolated and quantified by UV absorbance on a Nanodrop 2000c.

General study outcomes and caveats: Naive subsets generally had larger estimated clonotype richness than memory subsets. Sampling was restricted to blood, and TCR repertoires in tissue are likely to differ from TCR repertoires in blood. Because the study included only a small number of donors, the genetic and exposure-history diversity represented was limited. Higher generation probabilities were observed for clonotypes shared by all four sorted-subset donors than for non-shared clonotypes. Sharing across four donors was observed for about 4.8% of naive CD4, over 3% of naive CD8, about 2.3% of memory CD4, and 0.4% of memory CD8 clonotypes. Pairwise subsampling indicated that sequencing depth was expected to affect the degree of clonotype sharing among donors. Incomplete sequencing was indicated by rarefaction of sorted-subset datasets, despite the large sequencing depth.

In the case of this clone: No cognate antigen has been identified for it. At one end, the junction sequence differs from germline, possibly due to a read error.

TCR CDR3 regions were amplified from genomic DNA by multiplex PCR using the deep immunoSEQ assay. Extracted genomic DNA from each cell subset was distributed evenly across all wells of several immunoSEQ 96-well plates, and each plate was treated as a replicate. For sorted subsets, about 200 ng genomic DNA, equal to about 30,000 T cell genomes, was loaded into each replicate PCR. The purified libraries were quantified using a Qubit 3.0 fluorometer, sized with a Bioanalyzer 2100, and then quantified again using the KAPA Library Quantification kit. Each immunoSEQ 96-well plate was sequenced on its own single-read 150-cycle Illumina NextSeq 550 flow cell. Concerning the study's data processing: Because the immunoSEQ output included only junctional sequences and no quality scores, the filtering could not be the same as the filtering used for full-length reads. To assign V/J genes and CDR3, sequences were annotated against IMGT germline references using PyIR, a Python wrapper for IgBLAST v1.9. Reads were filtered out if the reads had weak V/J assignments (E-value above 1e-6), no CDR3, stop codons, out-of-frame junctions, or ambiguous translated residues. V3J clonotypes were defined by identical inferred V gene, J gene, and CDR3 amino acid sequence. Percentage overlap between repertoires was calculated by dividing the number of shared unique clonotypes by the size of the smaller repertoire. RTK rarefaction, the Chao1 estimator, and Recon v2.1 estimates of unobserved clonotypes were used to assess repertoire richness. Generation probabilities were computed with OLGA for all TCRbeta clonotypes obtained by the gDNA method from several donors. The table comes from immuneACCESS by way of TCRdb, which keeps in-frame sequences with V and J called. Part of the clones is missing from these tables; in studies checked, under half for an unresolved V gene and the rest for unknown reasons. D and trimming were read from the DNA, whereas the V and J calls and clone size are those reported in that table. Here the sample has approximately 350,000 clones; just over 95% occur a single time. The ten largest clones represent around 0.3% of the sample.

The sample comprised memory CD8+ T cells sorted from blood. The sample's cell subset or site label, decoded: CD45RO+ cells pooled with CCR7-negative TemRA cells. The clonotype was recovered from a man aged 30-40 years in good health. The rearranged chain carries TRBV5-1 and TRBJ1-3; the D gene cannot be named for sure. The CDR3 in this case is CASRLGLQLGFPGNTIYF. The sequence in DNA is TGCGCCAGCAGATTGGGTTTGCAGCTGGGCTTCCCTGGAAACACCATATATTTT.